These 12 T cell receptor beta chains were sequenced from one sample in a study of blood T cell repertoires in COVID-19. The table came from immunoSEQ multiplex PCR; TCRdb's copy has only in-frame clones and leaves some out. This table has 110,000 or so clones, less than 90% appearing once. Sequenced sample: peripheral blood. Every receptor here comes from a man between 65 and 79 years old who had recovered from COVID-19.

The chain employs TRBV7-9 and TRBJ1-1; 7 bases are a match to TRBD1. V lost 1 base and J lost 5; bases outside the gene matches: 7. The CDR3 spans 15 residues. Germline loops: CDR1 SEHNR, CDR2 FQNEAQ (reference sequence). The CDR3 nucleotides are TGTGCCAGCAGCTTAGGTCCGACAGGGATGACTGAAGCTTTCTTT. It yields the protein CASSLGPTGMTEAFF.

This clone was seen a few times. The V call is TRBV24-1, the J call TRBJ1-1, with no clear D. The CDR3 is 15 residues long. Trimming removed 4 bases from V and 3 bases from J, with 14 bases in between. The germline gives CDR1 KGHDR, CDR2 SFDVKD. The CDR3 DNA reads TGTGCCACCAGTGACCACTTACTTGAGGACACTGAAGCTTTCTTT. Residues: CATSDHLLEDTEAFF.

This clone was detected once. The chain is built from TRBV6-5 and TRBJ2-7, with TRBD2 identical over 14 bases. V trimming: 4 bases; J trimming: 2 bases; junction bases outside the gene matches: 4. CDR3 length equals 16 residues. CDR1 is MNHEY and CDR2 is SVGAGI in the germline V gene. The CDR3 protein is CASSSPGLAGAYEQYF. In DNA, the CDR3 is TGTGCCAGCAGTTCCCCGGGACTAGCGGGAGCCTACGAGCAGTACTTC.

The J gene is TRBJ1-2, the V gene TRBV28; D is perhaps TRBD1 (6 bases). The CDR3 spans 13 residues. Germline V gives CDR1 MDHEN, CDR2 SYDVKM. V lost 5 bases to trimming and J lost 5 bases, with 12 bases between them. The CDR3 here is CASSIAGEYGYTF. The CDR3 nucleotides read TGTGCCAGCAGTATTGCAGGGGAATATGGCTACACCTTC.

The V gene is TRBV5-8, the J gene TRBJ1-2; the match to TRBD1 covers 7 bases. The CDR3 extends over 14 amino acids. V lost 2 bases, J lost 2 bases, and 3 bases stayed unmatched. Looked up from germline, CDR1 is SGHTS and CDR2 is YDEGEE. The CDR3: CASSFTGVNYGYTF. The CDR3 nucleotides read TGTGCCAGCAGCTTTACAGGGGTGAACTATGGCTACACCTTC.

The CDR3 spells CAWRQGTAFF. CDR3 coding DNA: TGTGCCTGGAGACAGGGTACCGCTTTCTTT. The chain combines TRBV30 with TRBJ1-1; weak D call: TRBD1 (6 bases). V gave up 3 bases and J gave up 11 bases, with 10 bases separating them. The CDR3 covers 10 residues. Germline V gene lookup returns CDR1 GTSNPN and CDR2 SVGIG (reference sequence).

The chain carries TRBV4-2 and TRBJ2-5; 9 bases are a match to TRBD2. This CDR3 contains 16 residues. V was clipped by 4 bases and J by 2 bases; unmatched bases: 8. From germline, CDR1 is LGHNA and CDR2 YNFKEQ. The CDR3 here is CASSLDVAGVQETQYF. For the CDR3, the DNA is TGTGCCAGCAGCCTCGATGTAGCGGGGGTTCAAGAGACCCAGTACTTC.

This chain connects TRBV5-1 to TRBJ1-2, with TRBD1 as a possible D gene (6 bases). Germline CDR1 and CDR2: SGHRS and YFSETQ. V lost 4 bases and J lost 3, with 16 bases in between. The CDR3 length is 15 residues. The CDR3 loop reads CASSRLGGRDYGYTF. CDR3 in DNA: TGCGCCAGCAGCAGGCTCGGGGGGCGCGACTATGGCTACACCTTC.

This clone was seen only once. CDR3 residues: CASSSQGARLTEAFF. DNA of the CDR3: TGTGCCAGCAGTTCACAGGGGGCGAGGTTAACTGAAGCTTTCTTT. The chain recombines TRBV6-5 with TRBJ1-1; 9 bases match TRBD1. The CDR3 totals 15 residues. Germline CDR1 and CDR2: MNHEY and SVGAGI. With 4 bases clipped from V and 5 bases from J, the junction kept 8 bases outside the gene matches.

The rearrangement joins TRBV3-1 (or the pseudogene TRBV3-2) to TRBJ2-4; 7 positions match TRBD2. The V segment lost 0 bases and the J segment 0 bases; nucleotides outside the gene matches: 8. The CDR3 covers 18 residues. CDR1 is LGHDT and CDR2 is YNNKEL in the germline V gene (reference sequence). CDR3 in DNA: TGTGCCAGCAGCCAAGATCTCCATACTAGCGCAGCCAAAAACATTCAGTACTTC. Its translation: CASSQDLHTSAAKNIQYF.

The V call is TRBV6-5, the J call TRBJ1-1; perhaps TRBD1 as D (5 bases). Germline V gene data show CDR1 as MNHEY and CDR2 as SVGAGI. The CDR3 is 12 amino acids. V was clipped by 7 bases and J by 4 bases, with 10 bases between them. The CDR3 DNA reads TGTGCCAGCACCTCCGGGGGCACTGAAGCTTTCTTT. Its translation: CASTSGGTEAFF.

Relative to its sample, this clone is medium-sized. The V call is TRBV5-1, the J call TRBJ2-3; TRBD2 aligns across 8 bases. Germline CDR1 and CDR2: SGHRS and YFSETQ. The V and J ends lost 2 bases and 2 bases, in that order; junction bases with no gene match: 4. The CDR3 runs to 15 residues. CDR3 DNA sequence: TGCGCCAGCAGCTTCCTAGCGGGCCTCACAGATACGCAGTATTTT. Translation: CASSFLAGLTDTQYF.